The 21 T cell receptor beta chains in this list originate from one sample, sequenced in a study of early T cells in non-severe SARS-CoV-2 infection. Via MiXCR, TCRdb re-called the 5' RACE reads, giving one row per CDR3 protein. The data contain tens of thousands of distinct CDR3 sequences, 15% of them singletons. The sample was whole blood. Receptors were obtained from an adult who was a healthcare worker with PCR-confirmed SARS-CoV-2 infection or an uninfected control (not recorded which).

A few counts support this clonotype. The chain has TRBV7-9 and TRBJ2-1; D may correspond to TRBD1 or TRBD2 (5 bases each). V was shortened by 5 bases and J by 1 base, with 12 bases between the two germline ends. Germline CDR1 reads SEHNR; CDR2 reads FQNEAQ (reference sequence). The CDR3 totals 15 residues. The CDR3 region is CASSPRGGSYNEQFF. CDR3 bases: TGTGCCAGCAGCCCACGGGGCGGGTCCTACAATGAGCAGTTCTTC.

This clonotype was seen ten or more times. This chain links TRBV13 with TRBJ2-7, with D possibly TRBD2 on 7 matching bases. The germline V gene has CDR1 PRHDT and CDR2 FYEKMQ (reference sequence). The CDR3 covers 16 residues. Trimming pared 5 bases from V and 1 base from J, leaving 18 bases between. Here the CDR3 reads CASSTQGGEGSYEQYF. The CDR3 nucleotides read TGTGCCAGCAGCACACAAGGGGGGGAAGGATCCTACGAGCAGTACTTC.

There are a few counts of this clonotype. This chain joins TRBV11-3 and TRBJ2-1, with unresolved D. V was cut by 0 bases and J by 9 bases, with 15 bases left in between. This CDR3 is 15 amino acids long. The germline V gene encodes CDR1 SGHNT and CDR2 YENEEA. The CDR3 sequence: CASSLEGNPRAEQFF. In nucleotides, the CDR3 is TGTGCCAGCAGCTTAGAGGGAAACCCAAGGGCTGAGCAGTTCTTC.

This rearrangement joins TRBV20-1 to TRBJ2-1, with 7 nucleotides matching TRBD2. The V gene's germline CDR1 is DFQATT and CDR2 SNEGSKA (reference sequence). J lost 0 bases, V lost 5 bases, and 7 bases had no gene match. The CDR3 loop spans 15 amino acids. This CDR3 is CSASRLASSYNEQFF. Here the CDR3 DNA reads TGCAGTGCTTCCAGACTAGCAAGCTCCTACAATGAGCAGTTCTTC.

The chain joins TRBV7-2 to TRBJ2-3; D is unclear. V shed 1 base and J shed 5 bases, with 7 bases lying between them. This CDR3 spans 13 amino acids. Per germline, CDR1 SGHTA and CDR2 FQGNSA. CDR3 sequence: CASSLESRDTQYF. CDR3 nucleotides: TGTGCCAGCAGCTTAGAGTCGAGAGATACGCAGTATTTT.

This clonotype was seen more than once but under ten times. The chain joins TRBV5-5 to TRBJ2-4; D gene uncertain. Deletions cut 1 base from V and 0 bases from J, with 8 bases between. Germline-derived CDR1 and CDR2 are SGHKS and YYEKEE (reference sequence). The CDR3 is made up of 15 amino acids. The CDR3 region has the DNA TGTGCCAGCAGCTTGCAGCGATTAGCCAAAAACATTCAGTACTTC. This sequence encodes CASSLQRLAKNIQYF.

This sequence joins TRBV2 and TRBJ2-3; 14 positions agree with TRBD2. In germline, CDR1 is SNHLY, CDR2 FYNNEI. The CDR3 length is 16 residues. V shed 6 bases and J 4 bases; nucleotides not matched to a gene: 6. The CDR3 protein is CASSGTSGSRADTQYF. In nucleotides, the CDR3 is TGTGCCAGCAGCGGGACTAGCGGGAGCAGAGCAGATACGCAGTATTTT. The whole variable domain, remainder taken from reference TRBV2 and TRBJ2-3, is EPEVTQTPSHQVTQMGQEVILRCVPISNHLYFYWYRQILGQKVEFLVSFYNNEISEKSEIFDDQFSVERPDGSNFTLKIRSTKLEDSAMYFCASSGTSGSRADTQYFGPGTRLTVL.

This clonotype was observed a handful of times. The chain couples TRBV11-2 to TRBJ2-7; no clear D gene. The CDR3 length is 12 residues. In germline, CDR1 is SGHAT, CDR2 FQNNGV. V was shortened by 7 bases and J by 6 bases, with 13 bases between the two germline ends. CDR3 region: CASTTKMAEQYF. CDR3 DNA: TGTGCCAGCACCACAAAAATGGCCGAGCAGTACTTC.

This clonotype has only a few counts. The rearrangement links TRBV14 to TRBJ2-2, with no clear D. The germline V gene encodes CDR1 SGHDN and CDR2 FVKESK. V lost 0 bases to trimming and J lost 4 bases, with 6 bases between them. The CDR3 has 14 amino acids. The CDR3 protein is CASSQDIGTGELFF. The CDR3 nucleotides are TGTGCCAGCAGCCAAGATATCGGCACCGGGGAGCTGTTTTTT.

This clonotype came up many times. The chain joins TRBV11-2 to TRBJ2-7; 9 bases map to TRBD2. With 2 bases clipped from V and 2 bases from J, the junction kept 1 base outside the gene matches. This CDR3 comprises 14 residues. Germline-derived CDR1 and CDR2 are SGHAT and FQNNGV. The CDR3 sequence: CASSLLAGTYEQYF. CDR3 DNA: TGTGCCAGCAGCTTACTAGCGGGGACCTACGAGCAGTACTTC.

This clonotype turned up a few times. The chain employs TRBV7-8 and TRBJ1-2; 9 bases align to TRBD1. The ends lost 1 base at V and 4 bases at J; junction bases unmatched: 4. This CDR3 contains 15 residues. Per germline, CDR1 SGHVS and CDR2 FQNEAQ. CDR3 DNA sequence: TGTGCCAGCAGCTTAGGGTGGACAGGGGCCTATGGCTACACCTTC. Protein: CASSLGWTGAYGYTF.

CDR3 residues: CASRPIGGDTQYF. For the CDR3, the DNA is TGTGCCAGCAGGCCTATAGGAGGAGATACGCAGTATTTT. The rearrangement links TRBV9 to TRBJ2-3; tentatively, D is TRBD2 (5 bases). The CDR3 is 13 amino acids. Per the germline V gene, CDR1 is SGDLS and CDR2 is YYNGEE. Between the trimmed V and J ends, which lost 5 bases and 5 bases, there was a span of 12 bases.

In this sample, this clonotype turned up a few times. The gene calls are TRBV9 and TRBJ2-7, with TRBD1 matching 9 bases. The trim removed 4 bases at V and 6 bases at J, leaving 8 bases unmatched. The CDR3 runs to 14 residues. From germline, CDR1 is SGDLS and CDR2 YYNGEE. In DNA, the CDR3 is TGTGCCAGCAGCACCGGACAGGGGTCACGCGAGCAGTACTTC. It translates to CASSTGQGSREQYF. The full variable domain, rest sourced from reference TRBV9 and TRBJ2-7, is DSGVTQTPKHLITATGQRVTLRCSPRSGDLSVYWYQQSLDQGLQFLIQYYNGEERAKGNILERFSAQQFPDLHSELNLSSLELGDSALYFCASSTGQGSREQYFGPGTRLTVT.

The chain employs TRBV5-4 and TRBJ1-2, with unresolved D. V was cut by 4 bases and J by 0 bases, with 10 bases left in between. Per the germline V gene, CDR1 is SGHNT and CDR2 is YYREEE (reference sequence). The CDR3 runs to 14 residues. CDR3 protein: CASSRQGPNYGYTF. Written as DNA, the CDR3 is TGTGCCAGCAGCAGGCAAGGGCCTAACTATGGCTACACCTTC.

The chain is built from TRBV28 and TRBJ1-1; possible D gene TRBD1, 5 bases. Germline CDR1 MDHEN, CDR2 SYDVKM. The V and J ends lost 2 bases and 0 bases respectively, with 7 bases between them. The CDR3 covers 14 residues. CDR3 amino acids: CASSLGRVNTEAFF. The DNA for the CDR3 is TGTGCCAGCAGTTTAGGCAGGGTGAACACTGAAGCTTTCTTT.

In its sample, this clonotype was seen a few times. The V and J genes are TRBV7-2 and TRBJ2-2; D unclear. V lost 1 base to trimming and J lost 1 base, with 4 bases between them. The CDR3 has 14 amino acids. Germline V gives CDR1 SGHTA, CDR2 FQGNSA. CDR3 sequence reads: CASSLEGNTGELFF. The CDR3 bases are TGTGCCAGCAGCTTAGAAGGGAACACCGGGGAGCTGTTTTTT.

This clonotype was seen at least ten times. The chain combines TRBV12-3 or TRBV12-4 with TRBJ1-5, with D unclear. This CDR3 contains 14 residues. Trimming left V 1 base short and J 9 bases short, with 13 bases between. The CDR3 sequence is CASSLEAGQWPQHF. CDR3 coding DNA: TGTGCCAGCAGTTTAGAGGCCGGGCAATGGCCCCAGCATTTT.

This chain joins TRBV10-2 and TRBJ2-2, with 8 bases fitting TRBD2. V dropped 10 bases and J dropped 5; count of bases not matched to a gene: 12. Germline V gene sequence: CDR1 WSHSY, CDR2 SAAADI. This CDR3 region has 15 residues. CDR3 DNA sequence: TGCGCCACTTTTTGGAGCGGGAGAGGAACCGGGGAGCTGTTTTTT. Protein product: CATFWSGRGTGELFF.

The chain couples TRBV20-1 to TRBJ2-2; 11 nucleotides agree with TRBD2. CDR3 length equals 17 residues. Germline-derived CDR1 and CDR2 are DFQATT and SNEGSKA (reference sequence). Trimming cost V 0 bases and J 5 bases; bases outside gene matches: 8. The CDR3 DNA sequence: TGCAGTGCTAGAGATCTAGCGGGAGGCCCCCATACCGGGGAGCTGTTTTTT. Protein sequence: CSARDLAGGPHTGELFF.

This clonotype occurred a few times. CDR3 sequence: CASSLIGLADPNEQFF. The CDR3 DNA sequence: TGTGCCAGCAGCTTAATAGGACTAGCGGACCCCAATGAGCAGTTCTTC. This chain connects TRBV5-6 to TRBJ2-1, with 10 bases identical to TRBD2. The CDR3 is 16 residues long. V was clipped by 2 bases and J by 6 bases; unmatched bases: 8. Germline-derived CDR1 and CDR2 are SGHDT and YYEEEE.

The rearrangement joins TRBV12-3 or TRBV12-4 to TRBJ2-1, with unresolved D. The length of the CDR3 is 12 residues. V lost 7 bases to trimming and J lost 6 bases, with 10 bases between them. CDR3 DNA sequence: TGTGCCAGCACCACCTCCGGCAATGAGCAGTTCTTC. It translates to CASTTSGNEQFF.